The rows below give T cell receptor beta chains drawn from one sample of a study of T-cell reconstitution after alpha-beta-depleted transplantation in children. TCRdb analysed the PCR reads with MiXCR anew, one entry per CDR3 protein. The sample comprises about 300,000 distinct CDR3 sequences, around 7.3% of which are singletons, and approximately 9.6% rests with the top ten. The sample was peripheral blood, taken 360 days after TCRalphabeta/CD19-depleted stem cell transplant. Every receptor here comes from a female patient aged 2-9 years who had a stem cell transplant for Fanconi anemia, so the T cells may come from the graft donor. The CDR3 runs from the conserved cysteine through the conserved F or W. A D gene is named only where the DNA matches it firmly. The size of a clone is reported for some rows only, either as once, few or many, or as a class for expanded clones.

length: 14
V: TRBV6-1
J: TRBJ2-3
D: .
size: few
CDR3: CASTDPLATDTQYF
DNA: TGTGCCAGCACCGACCCCCTTGCCACAGATACGCAGTATTTT

length: 15
V: TRBV7-2
J: TRBJ1-1
D: .
size: .
CDR3: CASSLEGLVGTEAFF
DNA: TGTGCCAGCAGCTTAGAGGGGTTGGTAGGCACTGAAGCTTTCTTT

length: 15
V: TRBV7-8
J: TRBJ1-1
D: TRBD1
size: many
CDR3: CASSLAGQGRAEAFF
DNA: TGTGCCAGCAGCTTAGCCGGACAGGGGAGAGCTGAAGCTTTCTTT

length: 14
V: TRBV12-3/TRBV12-4
J: TRBJ2-3
D: TRBD1
size: many
CDR3: CASSLASGQLRLHF
DNA: TGTGCCAGCAGTTTAGCCTCGGGACAGTTGAGACTCCATTTT

length: 15
V: TRBV11-2
J: TRBJ2-7
D: .
size: many
CDR3: CASSLVPGHHGEQYF
DNA: TGTGCCAGCAGTTTAGTCCCGGGACACCATGGGGAGCAGTACTTC

length: 15
V: TRBV6-1
J: TRBJ1-2
D: TRBD1
size: few
CDR3: CASSPRRTGNYGYTF
DNA: TGTGCCAGCAGTCCCAGGAGGACAGGCAACTATGGCTACACCTTC

length: 15
V: TRBV5-1
J: TRBJ2-2
D: .
size: many
CDR3: CASSRWGTNTGELFF
DNA: TGCGCCAGCAGCAGGTGGGGGACGAACACCGGGGAGCTGTTTTTT

length: 15
V: TRBV5-4
J: TRBJ2-1
D: .
size: few
CDR3: CASSLQRLNYNEQFF
DNA: TGTGCCAGCAGCTTACAGCGGTTAAACTACAATGAGCAGTTCTTC

length: 13
V: TRBV7-9
J: TRBJ2-1
D: .
size: many
CDR3: CASSTNTYNEQFF
DNA: TGTGCCAGCAGCACTAACACCTACAATGAGCAGTTCTTC

length: 14
V: TRBV7-3
J: TRBJ1-1
D: .
size: many
CDR3: CASSVRGPEGEAFF
DNA: TGTGCCAGCAGCGTACGAGGCCCCGAGGGTGAAGCTTTCTTT

length: 16
V: TRBV28
J: TRBJ2-5
D: TRBD1
size: .
CDR3: CASSLWPGTGEGTQYF
DNA: TGTGCCAGCAGTTTATGGCCGGGGACAGGGGAGGGGACCCAGTACTTC

length: 15
V: TRBV5-8
J: TRBJ1-1
D: .
size: many
CDR3: CASSLHPGLNTEAFF
DNA: TGTGCCAGCAGCTTGCATCCAGGGCTGAACACTGAAGCTTTCTTT

length: 15
V: TRBV7-6
J: TRBJ2-1
D: TRBD2
size: few
CDR3: CASSLVSSGRNEQFF
DNA: TGTGCCAGCAGCTTAGTGTCTAGCGGGAGGAATGAGCAGTTCTTC

length: 12
V: TRBV7-2
J: TRBJ1-5
D: .
size: many
CDR3: CASSKHLQPQHF
DNA: TGTGCCAGCAGCAAACACCTACAGCCCCAGCATTTT

length: 16
V: TRBV20-1
J: TRBJ1-5
D: TRBD1
size: few
CDR3: CSARPGAGGSNQPQHF
DNA: TGCAGTGCTAGACCCGGGGCAGGGGGTAGCAATCAGCCCCAGCATTTT

length: 15
V: TRBV4-2
J: TRBJ1-4
D: .
size: many
CDR3: CASSQGFQGYEKLFF
DNA: TGTGCCAGCAGCCAAGGTTTCCAGGGCTATGAAAAACTGTTTTTT

length: 12
V: TRBV6-6
J: TRBJ1-2
D: .
size: few
CDR3: CASRAGDYGYTF
DNA: TGTGCCAGCAGGGCAGGCGACTATGGCTACACCTTC

length: 15
V: TRBV5-6
J: TRBJ2-1
D: .
size: many
CDR3: CASSWGPSPYNEQFF
DNA: TGTGCCAGCAGCTGGGGACCGTCTCCTTACAATGAGCAGTTCTTC

length: 12
V: TRBV28
J: TRBJ2-7
D: .
size: many
CDR3: CASSPTSYEQYF
DNA: TGTGCCAGCAGTCCCACTAGCTACGAGCAGTACTTC

length: 15
V: TRBV10-3
J: TRBJ2-5
D: TRBD2
size: many
CDR3: CAISESGLAAETQYF
DNA: TGTGCCATCAGTGAGTCCGGCCTAGCGGCAGAGACCCAGTACTTC

length: 14
V: TRBV11-3
J: TRBJ2-3
D: TRBD2
size: many
CDR3: CASRSGIATDTQYF
DNA: TGTGCCAGCAGAAGCGGGATTGCCACAGATACGCAGTATTTT

length: 14
V: TRBV5-1
J: TRBJ1-2
D: TRBD1
size: many
CDR3: CASSRTGLNYGYTF
DNA: TGCGCCAGCAGCCGGACAGGACTGAACTATGGCTACACCTTC

length: 15
V: TRBV15
J: TRBJ2-5
D: .
size: .
CDR3: CATSRDGLPQETQYF
DNA: TGTGCCACCAGCAGAGATGGGCTGCCCCAAGAGACCCAGTACTTC

length: 15
V: TRBV25-1
J: TRBJ1-5
D: TRBD1
size: .
CDR3: CASSGGTAYNQPQHF
DNA: TGTGCCAGCAGTGGGGGGACAGCCTACAATCAGCCCCAGCATTTT

length: 12
V: TRBV11-3
J: TRBJ2-5
D: .
size: .
CDR3: CASSSGSGNQYF
DNA: TGTGCCAGCAGCTCTGGATCCGGGAACCAGTACTTC

length: 16
V: TRBV6-1
J: TRBJ2-5
D: TRBD2
size: .
CDR3: CASSGLAGGPVWGQYF
DNA: TGTGCCAGCAGTGGATTAGCGGGAGGCCCCGTTTGGGGCCAGTACTTC

length: 15
V: TRBV6-5
J: TRBJ2-5
D: .
size: many
CDR3: CASSYSRQVQETQYF
DNA: TGTGCCAGCAGTTACTCGAGACAGGTCCAAGAGACCCAGTACTTC

length: 15
V: TRBV7-3
J: TRBJ2-1
D: TRBD2
size: many
CDR3: CASSFGLAGDNEQFF
DNA: TGTGCCAGCAGCTTCGGACTAGCGGGAGACAATGAGCAGTTCTTC